This entry lists 18 T cell receptor beta chains sequenced from one sample in a study of T cells in localized non-small cell lung cancer. Generated by immunoSEQ multiplex PCR, the TCRdb table keeps only in-frame clones and is missing some. This table holds under 20,000 clones, 90% to 95% found once. The sample consisted of peripheral blood, taken before any cancer treatment. The receptors originated from a male donor aged 60 or over with stage I squamous cell lung carcinoma.

The chain combines TRBV27 with TRBJ1-1, with 8 positions matching TRBD1. This CDR3 comprises 15 residues. Germline V gives CDR1 MNHEY, CDR2 SMNVEV (reference sequence). J gave up 5 bases and V 2 bases, and 7 bases lay outside the gene matches. CDR3 protein: CASSLQQGVATEAFF. CDR3 in DNA: TGTGCCAGCAGTTTACAACAGGGGGTGGCGACTGAAGCTTTCTTT.

The chain is built from TRBV15 and TRBJ2-7; no definite D call. Trimming removed 0 bases from V and 2 bases from J, with 11 bases in between. CDR1 is LNHNV, CDR2 YYDKDF, per germline (reference sequence). The CDR3 is 15 amino acids. CDR3 amino acids: CATSRDPGGPYEQYF. For the CDR3, the DNA is TGTGCCACCAGCAGAGACCCGGGCGGCCCCTACGAGCAGTACTTC.

This chain links TRBV18 with TRBJ1-2; TRBD1 matches 8 bases. Germline values: CDR1 KGHSH, CDR2 LQKENI. This CDR3 has 14 residues. Unmatched junction bases numbered 6, after V lost 2 bases and J lost 7 bases. CDR3 residues: CASSPEDRDPGYTF. The CDR3 nucleotides are TGTGCCAGCTCACCAGAGGACAGGGACCCTGGCTACACCTTC.

The chain couples TRBV27 to TRBJ1-2; tentatively, D is TRBD1 (5 bases). Germline V gives CDR1 MNHEY, CDR2 SMNVEV (reference sequence). The CDR3 has 15 amino acids. V was cut by 5 bases and J by 6 bases, with 19 bases left in between. The CDR3 bases are TGTGCCAGCAGTCCCTTGGGGGTTCGGCGTGATGGCTACACCTTC. This codes for CASSPLGVRRDGYTF.

J is TRBJ2-5 and V is TRBV7-2; D may be TRBD1 (6 bases). This CDR3 has 15 residues. The germline gives CDR1 SGHTA, CDR2 FQGNSA. V gave up 4 bases and J gave up 3 bases, with 15 bases separating them. For the CDR3, the DNA is TGTGCCAGCAGCTCGGGACACCGGCCCGAAGAGACCCAGTACTTC. Its protein product is CASSSGHRPEETQYF.

The sample holds a few counts of this clone. The chain combines TRBV7-2 with TRBJ1-5; unclear D gene. This CDR3 is built from 13 residues. The V end lost 5 bases, the J end lost 3 bases, and 8 bases lay between the germline ends. The germline V gene encodes CDR1 SGHTA and CDR2 FQGNSA. The chain's CDR3 is CASSPQYNQPQHF. The CDR3 coding sequence is TGTGCCAGCAGCCCACAGTACAATCAGCCCCAGCATTTT.

The rearrangement joins TRBV19 to TRBJ1-5; D is uncertain. The CDR3 loop spans 12 amino acids. Between the trimmed V and J ends, which lost 7 bases and 6 bases, there was a span of 10 bases. Germline V gene data show CDR1 as LNHDA and CDR2 as SQIVND (reference sequence). In DNA, the CDR3 is TGTGCCAGTACTAGTAAGACTCAGCCCCAGCATTTT. Amino acid sequence: CASTSKTQPQHF.

J is TRBJ1-1 and V is TRBV6-6; no reliable D call. The V end was cut by 2 bases, the J end by 4 bases, with 8 bases between. Germline CDR1 and CDR2: MNHNY and SVGAGI (reference sequence). The CDR3 consists of 13 residues. CDR3 protein: CASSYRAGTEAFF. CDR3 bases: TGTGCCAGCAGTTACAGGGCGGGCACTGAAGCTTTCTTT.

This clone appeared once. This CDR3 is CASSLTGSDQPQHF. CDR3 nucleotides: TGTGCCAGCAGCTTGACAGGGAGCGATCAGCCCCAGCATTTT. The chain carries TRBV7-8 and TRBJ1-5, with 7 bases identical to TRBD1. The V and J ends lost 3 bases and 5 bases, in that order; junction bases with no gene match: 4. From germline, CDR1 is SGHVS and CDR2 FQNEAQ. The CDR3 runs to 14 residues.

The rearrangement links TRBV7-9 to TRBJ1-4; D gene ambiguous. The CDR3 is 13 residues long. Germline CDR1 is SEHNR and CDR2 is FQNEAQ (reference sequence). Trimming left V 6 bases short and J 3 bases short, with 8 bases between. The DNA of the CDR3 is TGTGCCAGCAGACGAGGTTCTAATGAAAAACTGTTTTTT. It translates to CASRRGSNEKLFF.

The chain links TRBV11-1 to TRBJ2-3, with 9 bases aligning to TRBD2. Germline V gene data show CDR1 as SGHAT and CDR2 as FQDESV (reference sequence). This CDR3 region has 16 residues. V lost 6 bases to trimming and J lost 3 bases; unmatched junction nucleotides: 10. The CDR3 DNA reads as TGTGCCAGCAGTACCGGGCTAGCGGGGTTAACAGATACGCAGTATTTT. Amino acid sequence: CASSTGLAGLTDTQYF.

The rearrangement links TRBV6-1 to TRBJ2-1; D remains ambiguous. The length of the CDR3 is 15 residues. Between the trimmed V and J ends, which lost 3 bases and 2 bases, there was a span of 11 bases. Germline V gene lookup returns CDR1 MNHNS and CDR2 SASEGT. The CDR3 loop reads CASSDSLGTYNEQFF. The CDR3 DNA reads as TGTGCCAGCAGTGACTCCCTGGGGACCTACAATGAGCAGTTCTTC.

The V call is TRBV18, the J call TRBJ1-5; D remains unclear. Germline CDR1 and CDR2: KGHSH and LQKENI. The CDR3 runs to 13 residues. Trimming took 4 bases from V and 8 from J, leaving 12 bases between them. CDR3 protein: CASSLDASEPQHF. The CDR3 DNA sequence: TGTGCCAGCTCACTTGACGCATCGGAGCCCCAGCATTTT.

V usage is TRBV6-5 and J usage is TRBJ2-7, with 12 nucleotides matching TRBD2. V lost 6 bases, J lost 2 bases, and 5 bases stayed unmatched. The germline CDR1 and CDR2 sequences are MNHEY and SVGAGI. The CDR3 is 15 residues long. CDR3 in amino acids: CASRTSGRQPYEQYF. The DNA for the CDR3 is TGTGCCAGCAGGACTAGCGGGAGACAACCCTACGAGCAGTACTTC.

This chain joins TRBV9 and TRBJ1-1; D is undetermined. The germline V gene encodes CDR1 SGDLS and CDR2 YYNGEE. V gave up 3 bases and J gave up 2 bases, with 5 bases separating them. The CDR3 extends over 12 amino acids. CDR3: CASSAFNTEAFF. Written as DNA, the CDR3 is TGTGCCAGCAGCGCCTTTAACACTGAAGCTTTCTTT.

The chain couples TRBV28 to TRBJ2-7, with 7 bases lining up with TRBD1. CDR1 and CDR2 (germline): MDHEN, SYDVKM. The CDR3 has 14 amino acids. V gave up 2 bases and J gave up 6 bases; unmatched junction bases: 7. Here the CDR3 reads CASSLEGGGGEQYF. As DNA, the CDR3 is TGTGCCAGCAGTTTAGAAGGGGGCGGCGGCGAGCAGTACTTC.

This sequence joins TRBV18 and TRBJ1-4; D gene unclear. Trimming removed 0 bases at V and 7 bases at J, with 6 bases between. Germline lookup yields CDR1 KGHSH and CDR2 LQKENI. CDR3 length: 13 amino acids. The CDR3 loop reads CASSPPSSEKLFF. DNA for the CDR3: TGTGCCAGCTCACCACCGAGTTCTGAAAAACTGTTTTTT. The variable domain in full, completed from reference TRBV18 and TRBJ1-4, reads NAGVMQNPRHLVRRRGQEARLRCSPMKGHSHVYWYRQLPEEGLKFMVYLQKENIIDESGMPKERFSAEFPKEGPSILRIQQVVRGDSAAYFCASSPPSSEKLFFGSGTQLSVL.

The chain recombines TRBV9 with TRBJ2-1; D gene unclear. This CDR3 is 17 amino acids long. V was trimmed by 2 bases and J by 0 bases, leaving 15 bases between them. Germline V gene lookup returns CDR1 SGDLS and CDR2 YYNGEE. Here the CDR3 reads CASSVMGRSSSYNEQFF. The CDR3 bases are TGTGCCAGCAGCGTCATGGGCCGCTCCAGCTCCTACAATGAGCAGTTCTTC.